This is a list of T cell receptor beta chains from one sample in a study of blood T cells in healthy people across ages. In TCRdb, the 5' RACE reads were re-called with MiXCR into one record per CDR3 protein. This table has hundreds of thousands of distinct CDR3 sequences, roughly three fifths appearing once. The specimen sequenced was blood. These receptors originate from a man aged 35-49 years in good health. CDR3s include the opening cysteine and the closing phenylalanine or tryptophan.

TRBV11-2 CASSVLSVNYGYTF
TRBV7-8 CASRHRRDREAFF
TRBV5-6 CASSLLERGSTDTQYF
TRBV9 CASSGSMNTEAFF
TRBV25-1 CASSGSIVGVGYEQYF
TRBV11-2 CASTHFTRPNGYTF
TRBV27 CASSRTGIGYEQYF
TRBV5-1 CASSPNSYGYTF
TRBV6-5 CASSPRASSYEQYF
TRBV28 CASSLSNYGYTF
TRBV3-1 CASSQDASGEKLFF
TRBV11-2 CASRTLAGLSYEQYF
TRBV28 CASSLGEMEKLFF
TRBV7-3 CASSLFREETQYF
TRBV9 CASSPPGQGEKLFF
TRBV21-1 CASSKVAGKDTQYF
TRBV7-2 CASSGQGDLRSPLHF
TRBV6-2/TRBV6-3 CASSYSTAQPQHF
TRBV27 CASSWGGESQFF
TRBV12-3/TRBV12-4 CASSLLEGNYGYTF
TRBV20-1 CSASFGQREETQYF
TRBV28 CASSLRTLETSEQYF
TRBV11-3 CASSLRGGGNIQYF
TRBV20-1 CSAEGATNEKLFF
TRBV2 CASSNENSGANVLTF
TRBV6-2/TRBV6-3 CASSYPAGTGDNQETQYF
TRBV4-1 CASSHRSSGQVGEQYF
TRBV7-2 CASSFHVGSGLAKNIQYF
TRBV20-1 CSAGGLGDHEQYF
TRBV11-3 CASSQDREDTEAFF
TRBV4-2 CASSQENYGYTF
TRBV5-6 CASSPTPGKQETQYF
TRBV15 CATSRQGDSNQPQHF
TRBV12-3/TRBV12-4 CASSLGGSYNEQYF
TRBV6-1 CASSATPDRFPRKQYF
TRBV27 CASGDSIVREQYF
TRBV7-9 CASSPAQGTSPLHF
TRBV15 CATSRGRENYGYTF
TRBV20-1 CSARAQQGNQPQHF
TRBV5-1 CASSLEPGAGNSPLHF
TRBV20-1 CSARQVVNEKLFF
TRBV25-1 CASINPGTLGNEQFF
TRBV6-1 CASSEYRGRLTDTQYF
TRBV7-8 CASSLATAAGGYYGYTF
TRBV4-3 CASSQARLGVLHEQYF
TRBV20-1 CSAPTNPGYEQYF
TRBV28 CASGKRTANYGYTF
TRBV4-2 CASSQVTGNTGELFF
TRBV5-1 CASSFLDRGYNEQFF
TRBV11-2 CASSLIGQGYTF
TRBV24-1 CATSDDGPPRDQETQYF
TRBV7-2 CASSFPTASYGYTF
TRBV20-1 CSAAGVEGFVYEQYF
TRBV20-1 CSANLAGGLSEQYF
TRBV7-2 CASSSRRDKLNEQFF